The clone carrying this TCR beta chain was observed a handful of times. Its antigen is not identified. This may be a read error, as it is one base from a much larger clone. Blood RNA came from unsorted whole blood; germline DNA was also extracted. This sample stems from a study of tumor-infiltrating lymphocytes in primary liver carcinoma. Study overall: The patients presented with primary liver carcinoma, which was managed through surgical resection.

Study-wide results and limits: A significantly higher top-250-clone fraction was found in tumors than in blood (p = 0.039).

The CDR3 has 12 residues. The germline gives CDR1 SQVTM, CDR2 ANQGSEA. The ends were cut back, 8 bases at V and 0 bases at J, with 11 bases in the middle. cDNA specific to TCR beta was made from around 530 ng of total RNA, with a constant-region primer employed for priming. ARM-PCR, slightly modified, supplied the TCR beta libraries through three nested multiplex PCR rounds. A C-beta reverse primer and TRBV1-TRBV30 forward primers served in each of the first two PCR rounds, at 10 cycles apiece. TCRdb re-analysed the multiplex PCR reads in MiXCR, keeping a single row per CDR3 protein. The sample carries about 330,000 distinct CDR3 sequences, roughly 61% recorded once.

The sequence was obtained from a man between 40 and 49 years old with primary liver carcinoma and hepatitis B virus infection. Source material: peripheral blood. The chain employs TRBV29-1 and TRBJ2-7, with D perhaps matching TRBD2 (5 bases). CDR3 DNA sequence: TGCAGCCTTGCCGGGAACTCCTACGAGCAGTACTTC. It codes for CSLAGNSYEQYF.